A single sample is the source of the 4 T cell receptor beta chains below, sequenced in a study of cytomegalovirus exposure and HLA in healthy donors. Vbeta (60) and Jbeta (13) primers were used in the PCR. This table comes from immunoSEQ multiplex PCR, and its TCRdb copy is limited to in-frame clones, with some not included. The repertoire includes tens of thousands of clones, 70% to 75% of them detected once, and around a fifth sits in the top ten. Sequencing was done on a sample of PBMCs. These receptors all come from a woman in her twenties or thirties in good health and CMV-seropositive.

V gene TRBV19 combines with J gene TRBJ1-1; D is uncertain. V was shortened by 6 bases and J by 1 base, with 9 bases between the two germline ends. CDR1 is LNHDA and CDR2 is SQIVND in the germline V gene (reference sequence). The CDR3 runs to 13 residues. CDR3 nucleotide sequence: TGTGCCAGTAGCGCGGGAAGGAACACTGAAGCTTTCTTT. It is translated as CASSAGRNTEAFF. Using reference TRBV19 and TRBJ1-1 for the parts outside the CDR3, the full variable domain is DGGITQSPKYLFRKEGQNVTLSCEQNLNHDAMYWYRQDPGQGLRLIYYSQIVNDFQKGDIAEGYSVSREKKESFPLTVTSAQKNPTAFYLCASSAGRNTEAFFGQGTRLTVV.

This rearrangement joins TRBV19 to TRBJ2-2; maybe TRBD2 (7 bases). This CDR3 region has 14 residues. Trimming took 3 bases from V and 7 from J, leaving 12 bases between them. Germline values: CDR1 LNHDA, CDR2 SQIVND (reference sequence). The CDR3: CASSMQGGVGELFF. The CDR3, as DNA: TGTGCCAGTAGTATGCAAGGGGGGGTCGGGGAGCTGTTTTTT.

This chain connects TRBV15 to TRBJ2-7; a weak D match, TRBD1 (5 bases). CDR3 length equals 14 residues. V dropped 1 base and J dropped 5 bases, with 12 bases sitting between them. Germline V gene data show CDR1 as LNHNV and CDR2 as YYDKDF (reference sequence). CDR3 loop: CATSRVGVDDEQYF. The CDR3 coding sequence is TGTGCCACCAGCAGAGTAGGGGTGGACGACGAGCAGTACTTC.

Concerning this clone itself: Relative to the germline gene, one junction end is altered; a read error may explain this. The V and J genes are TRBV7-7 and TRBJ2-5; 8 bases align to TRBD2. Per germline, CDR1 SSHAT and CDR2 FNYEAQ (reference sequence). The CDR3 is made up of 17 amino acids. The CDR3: CASSPGHPSGFQETQYF. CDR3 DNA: TGTGCTAGCAGCCCAGGCCATCCTAGCGGGTTCCAAGAGACCCAGTACTTC.